This record looks at one T cell receptor (beta chain) sequence and its context. Its antigen is still unknown. These data come from a study of blood T cells in healthy people across ages. Regarding the study as a whole: The study found more naive CD4+ cells and higher diversity in long-lived than aged donors.

The CDR3 is made up of 18 amino acids. Germline loops: CDR1 MNHEY, CDR2 SVGAGI. With V trimmed by 0 bases and J by 6 bases, 12 bases remained unmatched. A second PCR, run for roughly 7 to 11 cycles, used a sample-barcoded 5' primer plus a J-beta primer mix. TCRdb reanalysed the 5' RACE reads using MiXCR and keeps one entry per CDR3 protein. The data show around 1,900,000 distinct CDR3 sequences, 35% to 50% seen once. The specimen sequenced was blood. The chain carries TRBV6-5 and TRBJ2-1; 9 nucleotides agree with TRBD2. The clonotype comes from a human donor in good health. The DNA of the CDR3 is TGTGCCAGCAGTTACTCTAGCGGGGGAACTGTTAACCGCAATGAGCAGTTCTTC. Its protein is CASSYSSGGTVNRNEQFF.